Described below is a single T cell receptor (beta chain) sequence and its context. What it binds is unknown. The data derive from a study of blood T cells in healthy people across ages. Primers used in a second PCR of roughly 6 to 11 cycles were a sample-barcoded 5' primer and a J-beta primer mix. TCRdb processed the 5' RACE reads anew with MiXCR; each CDR3 protein has one entry. The sample contains 1.5 million to 2 million distinct CDR3 sequences, about 32% of which appear only once. Study conclusions and caveats: TCR beta diversity tracked closely with naive T cell percentage.

The receptor comes from a woman aged 25-40 years in good health. Sequencing used blood.

CDR3 bases: TGTGCCAGCAGCCCGCTGACTAGCGGGGGCATCTACAATGAGCAGTTCTTC. Translating gives CASSPLTSGGIYNEQFF. The chain recombines TRBV3-1 with TRBJ2-1, with 12 nucleotides matching TRBD2. Germline V gene sequence: CDR1 LGHDT, CDR2 YNNKEL (reference sequence). There are 17 residues in the CDR3. Losses at the gene ends were 4 bases for V and 3 bases for J; bases not matched to a gene: 7.